Following are 25 T cell receptor beta chains from one sample sequenced in a study of blood T cell repertoires in COVID-19. Profiled with immunoSEQ multiplex PCR; TCRdb holds only in-frame clones, not every one. This table holds some 87,000 clones, 70% to 90% found once. Sequenced material: peripheral blood. The receptor set was obtained from a human donor in a cohort sampled during active COVID-19.

V usage is TRBV7-9 and J usage is TRBJ2-2; D is unresolved. V was cut by 1 base and J by 1 base, with 7 bases left in between. The CDR3 extends over 15 amino acids. Germline V CDR1 and CDR2: SEHNR, FQNEAQ (reference sequence). The CDR3 nucleotides are TGTGCCAGCAGCTTAGTGGCAGGGAACACCGGGGAGCTGTTTTTT. Encoded protein: CASSLVAGNTGELFF.

The chain carries TRBV28 and TRBJ2-3; perhaps TRBD1 as D (5 bases). Germline V CDR1 and CDR2: MDHEN, SYDVKM. The CDR3 spans 16 residues. V was shortened by 6 bases and J by 0 bases, with 16 bases between the two germline ends. The CDR3 loop reads CASSPIGVISTDTQYF. Here the CDR3 DNA reads TGTGCCAGCAGCCCGATAGGGGTTATTAGCACAGATACGCAGTATTTT.

The J gene is TRBJ1-6, the V gene TRBV3-1 (or the pseudogene TRBV3-2); D might be TRBD1 (6 bases). Germline V lookup: CDR1 LGHDT, CDR2 YNNKEL (reference sequence). The CDR3 is 13 amino acids. The V end was cut by 1 base, the J end by 8 bases, with 6 bases between. CDR3 DNA sequence: TGTGCCAGCAGCCAAGGACAGGATTCACCCCTCCACTTT. Protein product: CASSQGQDSPLHF.

The V and J genes are TRBV30 and TRBJ1-1; tentative D call: TRBD1 (6 bases). Germline V gene sequence: CDR1 GTSNPN, CDR2 SVGIG (reference sequence). The CDR3 is 15 residues long. Trimming shortened V by 1 base and J by 2 bases, and 14 bases separated the two germline ends. In DNA form, the CDR3 reads TGTGCCTGGAGTGCCCCGACAGGCCCTAACACTGAAGCTTTCTTT. It is translated as CAWSAPTGPNTEAFF.

This clone was counted once. The chain has TRBV4-3 and TRBJ2-7, with 11 bases aligning to TRBD2. The CDR3 spans 17 residues. In germline, CDR1 is LGHNA, CDR2 YSLEER. Trimming took 0 bases from V and 4 from J; bases not matched to a gene: 8. The CDR3 sequence: CASSQESSSGGPYEQYF. Here the CDR3 DNA reads TGCGCCAGCAGCCAAGAGTCGTCTAGCGGGGGGCCATACGAGCAGTACTTC.

This chain links TRBV5-5 with TRBJ2-7, with 10 nucleotides matching TRBD1. The V segment lost 3 bases and the J segment 2 bases; nucleotides outside the gene matches: 2. This CDR3 contains 14 residues. Germline CDR1 is SGHKS and CDR2 is YYEKEE (reference sequence). The CDR3 is CASSWTGGPYEQYF. The DNA of the CDR3 is TGTGCCAGCAGCTGGACAGGGGGACCCTACGAGCAGTACTTC.

This chain connects TRBV6-4 to TRBJ2-2; 7 nucleotides agree with TRBD1. This CDR3 spans 14 amino acids. Germline trimming cut 1 base from V and 7 bases from J; bases unmatched to any gene: 3. Germline assignment: CDR1 MRHNA and CDR2 SNTAGT. The CDR3 DNA is TGTGCCAGCAGTGACTTCAACAGGGGCGGGGAGCTGTTTTTT. This encodes CASSDFNRGGELFF.

The chain combines TRBV30 with TRBJ1-6; 8 nucleotides agree with TRBD1. The V gene end was trimmed by 0 bases and the J gene end by 6 bases; junction bases not matched to a gene: 4. The CDR3 is made up of 15 amino acids. Germline V gene data show CDR1 as GTSNPN and CDR2 as SVGIG (reference sequence). The CDR3 here is CAWSVMDRANSPLHF. For the CDR3, the DNA is TGTGCCTGGAGTGTAATGGACAGGGCTAATTCACCCCTCCACTTT.

The chain employs TRBV5-4 and TRBJ1-1; TRBD1 is a possible D gene (5 bases). The CDR3 length is 13 residues. Germline CDR1 reads SGHNT; CDR2 reads YYREEE (reference sequence). V dropped 3 bases and J dropped 6 bases, with 12 bases sitting between them. The CDR3 DNA is TGTGCCAGCAGCTATATGAACAGGCCTGAAGCTTTCTTT. It is translated as CASSYMNRPEAFF.

The rearrangement links TRBV5-6 to TRBJ2-7; D is perhaps TRBD1 (5 bases). The ends were cut back, 2 bases at V and 3 bases at J, with 15 bases in the middle. The CDR3 contains 15 residues. Per the germline V gene, CDR1 is SGHDT and CDR2 is YYEEEE. The CDR3 region has the DNA TGTGCCAGCAGCTTAAGGGGTCGGCAGGTCTACGAGCAGTACTTC. Translating gives CASSLRGRQVYEQYF. Using reference TRBV5-6 and TRBJ2-7 for the parts outside the CDR3, the full variable domain is DAGVTQSPTHLIKTRGQQVTLRCSPKSGHDTVSWYQQALGQGPQFIFQYYEEEERQRGNFPDRFSGHQFPNYSSELNVNALLLGDSALYLCASSLRGRQVYEQYFGPGTRLTVT.

This clone was found a few times. The chain is built from TRBV6-5 and TRBJ1-5; D call uncertain. Per germline, CDR1 MNHEY and CDR2 SVGAGI. V lost 10 bases and J 2 bases, leaving 15 bases between the germline ends. The CDR3 sequence is 14 residues long. The CDR3: CATTQTAGNQPQHF. In DNA form, the CDR3 reads TGTGCCACAACCCAGACGGCGGGCAATCAGCCCCAGCATTTT.

The genes are TRBV3-1 (or the pseudogene TRBV3-2) and TRBJ2-3; D not resolved. V lost 3 bases, J lost 3 bases, and 10 bases lay in between. The germline V gene has CDR1 LGHDT and CDR2 YNNKEL (reference sequence). This CDR3 contains 14 residues. The CDR3 protein is CASSQGLLTDTQYF. In DNA form, the CDR3 reads TGTGCCAGCAGCCAGGGCCTCTTGACAGATACGCAGTATTTT.

The chain uses TRBV4-1 and TRBJ1-6; no clear D gene. The germline V and J ends were trimmed by 4 bases and 3 bases, with 10 bases remaining between them. This CDR3 is built from 15 residues. From germline, CDR1 is MGHRA and CDR2 YSYEKL. The DNA of the CDR3 is TGCGCCAGCAGCCCCGGCAGCGACTATAATTCACCCCTCCACTTT. Translated, it gives CASSPGSDYNSPLHF.

The CDR3 DNA reads as TGTGCCAGTAGCAACGTAGTAGCGGGGAGTGAGCAGTTCTTC. This encodes CASSNVVAGSEQFF. The chain carries TRBV19 and TRBJ2-1, with 8 nucleotides matching TRBD2. J lost 9 bases, V lost 6 bases, and 10 bases had no gene match. The CDR3 extends over 14 amino acids. Per the germline V gene, CDR1 is LNHDA and CDR2 is SQIVND (reference sequence).

The gene calls are TRBV5-1 and TRBJ1-1; tentative D call: TRBD1 (5 bases). Germline V gene data show CDR1 as SGHRS and CDR2 as YFSETQ. With 2 bases removed from V and 1 base from J, the gap between germline ends came to 9 bases. The CDR3 consists of 14 residues. The CDR3: CASSFSTENTEAFF. The CDR3 DNA reads TGCGCCAGCAGCTTTTCGACAGAGAACACTGAAGCTTTCTTT.

This chain connects TRBV9 to TRBJ2-2; D gene ambiguous. The germline gives CDR1 SGDLS, CDR2 YYNGEE. The CDR3 length is 14 residues. V was cut by 4 bases and J by 6 bases, with 13 bases left in between. The CDR3 region has the DNA TGTGCCAGCAGCTTGACCGGGTCCTCCGGGGAGCTGTTTTTT. It translates to CASSLTGSSGELFF. The complete variable domain, with remaining parts taken from reference TRBV9 and TRBJ2-2, reads DSGVTQTPKHLITATGQRVTLRCSPRSGDLSVYWYQQSLDQGLQFLIQYYNGEERAKGNILERFSAQQFPDLHSELNLSSLELGDSALYFCASSLTGSSGELFFGEGSRLTVL.

The V call is TRBV6-5, the J call TRBJ2-3; D may be TRBD2 (6 bases). V was clipped by 5 bases and J by 3 bases, with 9 bases between them. The CDR3 is 13 residues long. From germline, CDR1 is MNHEY and CDR2 SVGAGI. This CDR3 reads CASSRTKTDTQYF. CDR3 coding DNA: TGTGCCAGCAGTAGGACTAAAACAGATACGCAGTATTTT.

The gene calls are TRBV9 and TRBJ1-1; D uncertain. CDR1 SGDLS and CDR2 YYNGEE come from the germline V gene. The CDR3 runs to 14 residues. V lost 2 bases, J lost 0 bases, and 8 bases lay in between. The DNA for the CDR3 is TGTGCCAGCAGCGTTTTGCAGTTGAACACTGAAGCTTTCTTT. Its protein product is CASSVLQLNTEAFF.

The chain's CDR3 is CASSLRAGAVYEQYF. The DNA of the CDR3 is TGTGCCAGCAGCCTCCGGGCAGGGGCCGTCTACGAGCAGTACTTC. The rearrangement uses TRBV13 and TRBJ2-7, with D possibly TRBD1 on 6 matching bases. Trimming shortened V by 5 bases and J by 3 bases, and 17 bases separated the two germline ends. CDR1 PRHDT and CDR2 FYEKMQ come from the germline V gene (reference sequence). The CDR3 is 15 residues long.

The gene calls are TRBV5-5 and TRBJ2-7, with 9 nucleotides matching TRBD2. The CDR3 spans 16 residues. V was clipped by 0 bases and J by 2 bases; unmatched bases: 6. Germline V gene lookup returns CDR1 SGHKS and CDR2 YYEKEE (reference sequence). The CDR3 protein is CASSLDPLAGPYEQYF. The DNA of the CDR3 is TGTGCCAGCAGCTTGGATCCTCTAGCGGGGCCCTACGAGCAGTACTTC.

The chain links TRBV11-3 to TRBJ2-2; D possibly corresponds to TRBD1 (7 bases). Germline V lookup: CDR1 SGHNT, CDR2 YENEEA. Between the trimmed V and J ends, which lost 5 bases and 3 bases, there was a span of 16 bases. This CDR3 comprises 16 residues. CDR3 nucleotides: TGTGCCAGCAGCCCCGGCGGGACAGTCGACACCGGGGAGCTGTTTTTT. Translation gives CASSPGGTVDTGELFF.

J is TRBJ1-2 and V is TRBV5-1; a weak D match, TRBD1 (6 bases). This CDR3 region has 14 residues. Looked up from germline, CDR1 is SGHRS and CDR2 is YFSETQ. V lost 4 bases, J lost 3 bases, and 13 bases lay in between. Here the CDR3 DNA reads TGCGCCAGCAGCCGACAGGTCGGAGACTATGGCTACACCTTC. Protein: CASSRQVGDYGYTF.

The chain recombines TRBV19 with TRBJ2-2, with a possible D match to TRBD1 (5 bases). V was shortened by 3 bases and J by 4 bases, with 9 bases between the two germline ends. The CDR3 loop spans 14 amino acids. The V gene's germline CDR1 is LNHDA and CDR2 SQIVND (reference sequence). The CDR3: CASSIGRATGELFF. CDR3 DNA: TGTGCCAGTAGTATTGGCAGGGCCACCGGGGAGCTGTTTTTT.

The rearrangement links TRBV9 to TRBJ1-6; TRBD1 matches 7 bases. Looked up from germline, CDR1 is SGDLS and CDR2 is YYNGEE. CDR3 length: 14 residues. V lost 3 bases and J lost 11; bases outside the gene matches: 8. This chain's CDR3 is CASSEGQPAAPLHF. CDR3 in DNA: TGTGCCAGCAGCGAGGGACAGCCCGCCGCACCCCTCCACTTT.

The genes are TRBV7-8 and TRBJ2-3; D might be TRBD1 (6 bases). Per the germline V gene, CDR1 is SGHVS and CDR2 is FQNEAQ. V lost 4 bases to trimming and J lost 0 bases, with 11 bases between them. CDR3 length: 15 amino acids. For the CDR3, the DNA is TGTGCCAGCAGCTCCGCTGGACAGAGCACAGATACGCAGTATTTT. Amino acids: CASSSAGQSTDTQYF.